This is a list of T cell receptor beta chains from one sample in a study of cytomegalovirus exposure and HLA in healthy donors. This table comes from immunoSEQ multiplex PCR, and its TCRdb copy is limited to in-frame clones, with some not included. The repertoire has under 200,000 clones, 70% to 80% of them found once; the top ten carry approximately 0.4%. The specimen sequenced was PBMCs. These receptor sequences come from a male donor in good health and CMV-seropositive. The CDR3 runs from the conserved cysteine through the conserved F or W. Fields, in order: D gene, clone size, J gene, V gene, CDR3 protein, CDR3 DNA. A D gene is named only where the DNA matches it firmly. Rows may omit the clone size; those that give it use once, few, many or a size class.

D: TRBD1; size: few; J: TRBJ2-2; V: TRBV30; CDR3: CAWSVTGGANTGELFF; DNA: TGTGCCTGGAGTGTGACAGGGGGGGCTAACACCGGGGAGCTGTTTTTT
D: TRBD1; size: -; J: TRBJ2-7; V: TRBV7-8; CDR3: CASSFPGQGYLEQYF; DNA: TGTGCCAGCAGCTTTCCGGGACAGGGTTACCTCGAGCAGTACTTC
D: -; size: -; J: TRBJ1-2; V: TRBV30; CDR3: CACHSQRADYGYTF; DNA: TGTGCCTGCCATTCCCAGAGGGCGGACTATGGCTACACCTTC
D: -; size: -; J: TRBJ2-7; V: TRBV7-2; CDR3: CASSSLTGIGSYEQYF; DNA: TGTGCCAGCAGCTCGCTAACAGGGATAGGTAGCTACGAGCAGTACTTC
D: TRBD1; size: -; J: TRBJ2-3; V: TRBV19; CDR3: CASRAGQGDYSAQYF; DNA: TGTGCCAGTAGGGCGGGACAGGGGGACTACAGTGCGCAGTATTTT
D: TRBD2; size: once; J: TRBJ2-7; V: TRBV4-2; CDR3: CASSPSGLTYEQYF; DNA: TGTGCCAGCAGTCCTAGCGGACTTACCTACGAGCAGTACTTC
D: -; size: -; J: TRBJ2-1; V: TRBV7-7; CDR3: CASSLASGAYNEQFF; DNA: TGTGCTAGCAGCTTAGCCAGCGGAGCATACAATGAGCAGTTCTTC
D: TRBD2; size: -; J: TRBJ2-5; V: TRBV5-1; CDR3: CASSLALAGNQETQYF; DNA: TGCGCCAGCAGCTTGGCACTAGCGGGGAACCAAGAGACCCAGTACTTC
D: TRBD2; size: once; J: TRBJ2-3; V: TRBV15; CDR3: CATKASPPGGSSTDTQYF; DNA: TGTGCCACCAAGGCGAGCCCCCCGGGGGGAAGTAGCACAGATACGCAGTATTTT
D: -; size: -; J: TRBJ2-5; V: TRBV5-4; CDR3: CASTVRQGRAGETQYF; DNA: TGTGCCAGCACCGTTAGACAGGGGAGGGCCGGAGAGACCCAGTACTTC
D: -; size: once; J: TRBJ1-3; V: TRBV10-1; CDR3: CASSVRVHRVESGNTIYF; DNA: TGCGCCAGCAGTGTACGAGTTCACAGGGTAGAGAGTGGAAACACCATATATTTT
D: TRBD2; size: -; J: TRBJ2-7; V: TRBV19; CDR3: CASSRLGTSGVSYEQYF; DNA: TGTGCCAGTAGTAGACTCGGGACTAGCGGGGTCTCCTACGAGCAGTACTTC
D: TRBD1; size: -; J: TRBJ2-7; V: TRBV9; CDR3: CASSVAEGTAYEQYF; DNA: TGTGCCAGCAGCGTAGCTGAGGGGACAGCCTACGAGCAGTACTTC
D: TRBD2; size: -; J: TRBJ2-5; V: TRBV27; CDR3: CASRGLAGQETQYF; DNA: TGTGCCAGCAGAGGGCTAGCGGGGCAAGAGACCCAGTACTTC
D: TRBD1; size: -; J: TRBJ2-4; V: TRBV10-3; CDR3: CAISESRPGQGNIQYF; DNA: TGTGCCATCAGTGAGTCGAGGCCGGGACAGGGTAACATTCAGTACTTC
D: TRBD1; size: -; J: TRBJ1-1; V: TRBV27; CDR3: CASSLRGLNTEAFF; DNA: TGTGCCAGCAGTTTAAGGGGGCTGAACACTGAAGCTTTCTTT
D: TRBD1; size: -; J: TRBJ1-4; V: TRBV9; CDR3: CASSPGGGNEKLFF; DNA: TGTGCCAGCAGCCCAGGGGGCGGTAATGAAAAACTGTTTTTT
D: -; size: -; J: TRBJ2-2; V: TRBV5-1; CDR3: CASSRGTGELFF; DNA: TGCGCCAGCAGCAGGGGCACCGGGGAGCTGTTTTTT
D: -; size: -; J: TRBJ2-7; V: TRBV7-9; CDR3: CASSARGLGVGDEQYF; DNA: TGTGCCAGCAGCGCCCGGGGGTTAGGAGTGGGTGACGAGCAGTACTTC
D: TRBD1; size: -; J: TRBJ2-7; V: TRBV5-4; CDR3: CASSLDRGGPYYEQYF; DNA: TGTGCCAGCAGCTTGGACAGAGGGGGCCCTTACTACGAGCAGTACTTC
D: -; size: -; J: TRBJ1-2; V: TRBV19; CDR3: CASSDRTNYGYTF; DNA: TGTGCCAGTAGTGACAGGACAAACTATGGCTACACCTTC
D: -; size: -; J: TRBJ2-1; V: TRBV2; CDR3: CASNLVVYNEQFF; DNA: TGTGCCAGTAACTTAGTGGTCTACAATGAGCAGTTCTTC
D: -; size: -; J: TRBJ2-7; V: TRBV5-6; CDR3: CASSLVPNAYEQYF; DNA: TGTGCCAGCAGCTTGGTTCCTAATGCCTACGAGCAGTACTTC